This TCR beta chain was recovered during a study of STAT3 mutations in large granular lymphocyte leukemia. Study outcomes and limitations: In some patients, a small highly pathogenic clone possibly went undetected. Every T-cell large granular lymphocyte leukemia patient had at least one immunodominant TCR beta clonotype.

CDR1 and CDR2 (germline): KGHSH, LQKENI. There are 16 residues in the CDR3. Unmatched junction bases numbered 4, after V lost 4 bases and J lost 0 bases. Here immunoSEQ multiplex PCR was the method, and the copy in TCRdb shows in-frame clones only, minus some. The sample shows about 5,200 clones, just over 70% of them seen only once. Worth noting for this clone: What it recognizes is unknown.

The specimen sequenced was PBMCs. This receptor was identified in a human donor with T large granular lymphocyte leukemia. Some clones in this sample may be carry-over from other donors' samples. This chain links TRBV18 with TRBJ2-7, with 12 positions matching TRBD1. In nucleotides, the CDR3 is TGTGCCAGCTCACTATGGGACAGGGGGCTCTCCTACGAGCAGTACTTC. Translation gives CASSLWDRGLSYEQYF.